This record concerns one T cell receptor beta chain sequence. What it binds is unknown. Using immunoSEQ multiplex PCR, the repertoire was profiled, and TCRdb retains in-frame clones only, with some absent. This table holds approximately 1.5 million clones, 98% found once. The data were taken from a study of shared clonotypes between healthy human individuals. General study points: Researchers found naive subsets generally carried larger estimated richness than memory subsets.

The V segment lost 4 bases and the J segment 8 bases; nucleotides outside the gene matches: 11. Germline V gene lookup returns CDR1 KGHSH and CDR2 LQKENI. The CDR3 totals 16 residues. The source is a young man in good health. The sequenced material came from naive CD4+ T cells sorted from blood. Subset described: CD45RA+ positively selected. The chain is built from TRBV18 and TRBJ2-2, with 9 bases lining up with TRBD1. The CDR3 region is CASSLQGQGGEGELFF. The CDR3 DNA is TGTGCCAGCTCACTCCAGGGACAGGGAGGAGAAGGGGAGCTGTTTTTT.